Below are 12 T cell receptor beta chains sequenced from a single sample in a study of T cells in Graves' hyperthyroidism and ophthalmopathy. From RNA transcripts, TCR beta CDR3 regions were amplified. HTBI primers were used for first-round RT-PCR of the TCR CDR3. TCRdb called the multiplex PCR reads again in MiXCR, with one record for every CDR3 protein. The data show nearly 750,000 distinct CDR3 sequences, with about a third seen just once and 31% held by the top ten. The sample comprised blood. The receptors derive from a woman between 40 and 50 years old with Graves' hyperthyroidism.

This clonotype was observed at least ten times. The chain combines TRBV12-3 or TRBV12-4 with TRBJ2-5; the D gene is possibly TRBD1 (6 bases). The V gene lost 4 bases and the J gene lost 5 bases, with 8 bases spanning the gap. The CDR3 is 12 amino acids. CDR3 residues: CASSYRVETQYF. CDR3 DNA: TGTGCCAGCAGTTACAGGGTGGAGACCCAGTACTTC.

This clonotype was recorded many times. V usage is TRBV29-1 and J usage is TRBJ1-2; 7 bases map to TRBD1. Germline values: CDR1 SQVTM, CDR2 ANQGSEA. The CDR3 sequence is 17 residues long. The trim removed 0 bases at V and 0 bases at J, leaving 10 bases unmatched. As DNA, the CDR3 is TGCAGCGTTGAAGATCGAGGGAAAGGGGGCGCTAACTATGGCTACACCTTC. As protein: CSVEDRGKGGANYGYTF.

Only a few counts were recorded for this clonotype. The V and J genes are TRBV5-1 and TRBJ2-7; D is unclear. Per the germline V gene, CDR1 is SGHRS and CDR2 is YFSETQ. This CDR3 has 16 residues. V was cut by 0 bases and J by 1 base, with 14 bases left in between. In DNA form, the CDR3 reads TGCGCCAGCAGCTTGGGACGAGAACCGACTTCCTACGAGCAGTACTTC. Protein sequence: CASSLGREPTSYEQYF.

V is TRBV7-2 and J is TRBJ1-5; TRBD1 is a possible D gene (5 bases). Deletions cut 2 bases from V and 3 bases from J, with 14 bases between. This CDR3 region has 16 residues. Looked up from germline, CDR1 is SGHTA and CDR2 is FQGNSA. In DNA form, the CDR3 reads TGTGCCAGCAGCTTATTCCCAACGACAGACAATCAGCCCCAGCATTTT. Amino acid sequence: CASSLFPTTDNQPQHF.

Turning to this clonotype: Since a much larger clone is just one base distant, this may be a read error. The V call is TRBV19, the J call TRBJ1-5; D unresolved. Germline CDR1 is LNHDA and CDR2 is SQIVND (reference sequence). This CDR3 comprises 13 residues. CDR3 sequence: CASSSLTLQLQHF. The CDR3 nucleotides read TGTGCCAGTAGTAGCCTAACCCTGCAGCTCCAGCATTTT.

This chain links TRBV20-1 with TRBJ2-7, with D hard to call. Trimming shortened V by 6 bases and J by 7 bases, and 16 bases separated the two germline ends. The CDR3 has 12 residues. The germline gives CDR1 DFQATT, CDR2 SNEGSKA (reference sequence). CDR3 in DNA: TGCAGTGCCCTTCGGTTTGGCAATGAGCAGTACTTC. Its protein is CSALRFGNEQYF.

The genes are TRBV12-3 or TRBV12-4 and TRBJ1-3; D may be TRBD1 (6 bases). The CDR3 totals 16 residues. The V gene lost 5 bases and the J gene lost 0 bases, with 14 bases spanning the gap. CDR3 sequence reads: CASSHRTDYSGNTIYF. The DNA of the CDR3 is TGTGCCAGCAGTCATAGGACAGACTACTCTGGAAACACCATATATTTT.

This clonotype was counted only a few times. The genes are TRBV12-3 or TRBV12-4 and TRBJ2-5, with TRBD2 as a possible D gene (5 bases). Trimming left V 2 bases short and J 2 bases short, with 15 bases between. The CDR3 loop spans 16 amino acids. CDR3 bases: TGTGCCAGCAGTTTAAATCCCATGGGAGTACAAGAGACCCAGTACTTC. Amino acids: CASSLNPMGVQETQYF.

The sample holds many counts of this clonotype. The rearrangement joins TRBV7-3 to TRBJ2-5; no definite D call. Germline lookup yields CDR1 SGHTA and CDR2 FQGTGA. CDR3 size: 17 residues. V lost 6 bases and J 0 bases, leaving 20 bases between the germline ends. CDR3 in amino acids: CASSEQTLPHNQETQYF. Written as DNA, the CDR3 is TGTGCCAGCAGTGAGCAGACTTTGCCCCATAACCAAGAGACCCAGTACTTC.

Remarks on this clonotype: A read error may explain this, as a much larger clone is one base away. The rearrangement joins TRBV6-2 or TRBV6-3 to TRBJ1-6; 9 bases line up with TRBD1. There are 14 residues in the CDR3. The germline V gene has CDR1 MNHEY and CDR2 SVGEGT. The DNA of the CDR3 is TGTGCCAGCAGTCGGGACAGGGTCGTTTCATCCCTCCACTTT. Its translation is CASSRDRVVSSLHF.

DNA for the CDR3: TGTGCCAGCAGTCGGGGAGGACAGGGCAATTCACCCCTCCACTTT. Its protein is CASSRGGQGNSPLHF. The gene calls are TRBV27 and TRBJ1-6; 8 bases agree with TRBD1. CDR3 length: 15 residues. V was pared by 5 bases and J by 7 bases, with 7 bases of the junction left unmatched. Per germline, CDR1 MNHEY and CDR2 SMNVEV (reference sequence).

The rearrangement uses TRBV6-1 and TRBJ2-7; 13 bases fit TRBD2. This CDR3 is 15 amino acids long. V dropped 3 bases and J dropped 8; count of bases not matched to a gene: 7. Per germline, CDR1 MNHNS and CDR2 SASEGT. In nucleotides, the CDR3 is TGTGCCAGCAGTGAGGGACCGGGACTAGCGGGAAAGCAGTACTTC. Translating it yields CASSEGPGLAGKQYF.